This is a list of T cell receptor beta chains from one sample in a study of cytomegalovirus exposure and HLA in healthy donors. Profiled with immunoSEQ multiplex PCR; TCRdb holds only in-frame clones, not every one. The data contain under 200,000 clones, approximately 71% of them singletons. What was sequenced was PBMCs. The receptors shown here come from a woman younger than 30 in good health and CMV-seropositive. Each CDR3 is given with its conserved first and last residue.

j_gene: TRBJ2-1; v_gene: TRBV25-1; CDR3aa: CASTGSRGGQFF
j_gene: TRBJ1-5; v_gene: TRBV6-5; CDR3aa: CASKRQGAGNQPQHF
j_gene: TRBJ2-4; v_gene: TRBV5-1; CDR3aa: CASSLWLESSKNIQYF
j_gene: TRBJ2-5; v_gene: TRBV10-1; CDR3aa: CASRRDRVAGREETQYF
j_gene: -; v_gene: TRBV28; CDR3aa: CASSPADRRPYEQYF
j_gene: TRBJ2-7; v_gene: TRBV30; CDR3aa: CAWRQGSSGVQEQYF
j_gene: TRBJ2-7; v_gene: TRBV30; CDR3aa: CAWSNPGLYEQYF
j_gene: TRBJ2-7; v_gene: TRBV7-2; CDR3aa: CASSTGLAGGLITYEQYF
j_gene: TRBJ2-7; v_gene: TRBV9; CDR3aa: CASSAGFSGRITEQYF
j_gene: TRBJ1-1; v_gene: TRBV28; CDR3aa: CASRRQGNTEAFF
j_gene: TRBJ1-1; v_gene: TRBV18; CDR3aa: CASTGTGVMNTEAFF
j_gene: TRBJ2-7; v_gene: TRBV28; CDR3aa: CASSSGGTSSYEQYF
j_gene: TRBJ2-1; v_gene: TRBV27; CDR3aa: CASSWDLQSSYNEQFF
j_gene: TRBJ1-1; v_gene: TRBV6-1; CDR3aa: CASSEVGRVSEAFF
j_gene: TRBJ2-1; v_gene: TRBV5-1; CDR3aa: CASSLIQGWNEQFF
j_gene: TRBJ2-2; v_gene: TRBV27; CDR3aa: CASRLLNGGWTGELFF
j_gene: TRBJ2-7; v_gene: TRBV30; CDR3aa: CAWSLDNVQYF
j_gene: TRBJ2-3; v_gene: TRBV2; CDR3aa: CASSVHSDTQYF
j_gene: TRBJ1-2; v_gene: TRBV7-9; CDR3aa: CASSPRTGEGYGYTF
j_gene: TRBJ2-3; v_gene: TRBV15; CDR3aa: CATSRSSVYTDTQYF
j_gene: TRBJ2-5; v_gene: TRBV14; CDR3aa: CASSPVVPGQETQYF
j_gene: TRBJ2-6; v_gene: TRBV5-1; CDR3aa: CASSLVLVQLVSGANVLTF
j_gene: TRBJ2-3; v_gene: TRBV9; CDR3aa: CASSPGRTSGRADTQYF
j_gene: TRBJ1-1; v_gene: TRBV7-9; CDR3aa: CASSLSNGAAEAFF
j_gene: TRBJ1-5; v_gene: TRBV19; CDR3aa: CASSIGTGLFQAQPQHF